Following are 23 T cell receptor beta chains from one sample sequenced in a study of blood T cell repertoires in COVID-19. The repertoire was sequenced with immunoSEQ multiplex PCR; TCRdb's copy has only in-frame clones and lacks some. The profile shows approximately 210,000 clones, 70% to 85% of them singletons. The sequenced sample consisted of PBMCs or T cells enriched from blood (not recorded which). The source of these receptors is a woman aged 55 to 70 who had recovered from COVID-19.

The genes are TRBV3-1 (or the pseudogene TRBV3-2) and TRBJ1-1; the match to TRBD1 covers 9 bases. CDR1 and CDR2 from the germline V gene are LGHDT and YNNKEL (reference sequence). The CDR3 covers 12 residues. The V gene end was trimmed by 3 bases and the J gene end by 10 bases; junction bases not matched to a gene: 3. CDR3: CASSHPGQGAFF. CDR3 in DNA: TGTGCCAGCAGCCACCCGGGACAGGGAGCTTTCTTT.

V and J are TRBV3-1 (or the pseudogene TRBV3-2) and TRBJ2-2; D unclear. There are 13 residues in the CDR3. Trimming took 6 bases from V and 4 from J, leaving 9 bases between them. CDR1 is LGHDT and CDR2 is YNNKEL in the germline V gene (reference sequence). CDR3 in DNA: TGTGCCAGCAGTACAGATTTCACCGGGGAGCTGTTTTTT. This gives the protein CASSTDFTGELFF.

The chain couples TRBV11-3 to TRBJ1-1, with D possibly TRBD1 on 6 matching bases. Germline assignment: CDR1 SGHNT and CDR2 YENEEA. V lost 2 bases to trimming and J lost 4 bases, with 11 bases between them. This CDR3 has 14 amino acids. CDR3 DNA: TGTGCCAGCAGCTTATCTCGACAGGCCACTGAAGCTTTCTTT. Translation: CASSLSRQATEAFF. Using reference TRBV11-3 and TRBJ1-1 for the parts outside the CDR3, the full variable domain is EAGVVQSPRYKIIEKKQPVAFWCNPISGHNTLYWYLQNLGQGPELLIRYENEEAVDDSQLPKDRFSAERLKGVDSTLKIQPAELGDSAVYLCASSLSRQATEAFFGQGTRLTVV.

The chain employs TRBV10-3 and TRBJ2-5; 16 bases align to TRBD2. The CDR3 runs to 16 residues. V was pared by 8 bases and J by 4 bases, with 7 bases of the junction left unmatched. From germline, CDR1 is ENHRY and CDR2 SYGVKD. The CDR3 sequence is CAIGPGLAGGGETQYF. CDR3 bases: TGTGCCATCGGACCGGGACTAGCGGGGGGGGGAGAGACCCAGTACTTC.

The CDR3 nucleotides read TGTGCCACCAGCCCAGGAAGTACGCAGTATTTT. Translation: CATSPGSTQYF. The gene calls are TRBV15 and TRBJ2-3, with D uncertain. The germline gives CDR1 LNHNV, CDR2 YYDKDF (reference sequence). V was trimmed by 5 bases and J by 8 bases, leaving 8 bases between them. The CDR3 length is 11 residues.

J is TRBJ1-1 and V is TRBV10-1; D possibly corresponds to TRBD1 (6 bases). Germline V gene data show CDR1 as WNHNN and CDR2 as SYGVQD (reference sequence). V was clipped by 7 bases and J by 1 base, with 10 bases between them. The CDR3 length is 13 residues. CDR3 coding DNA: TGCGCCAGCAAATTGGACAGGAACACTGAAGCTTTCTTT. Its protein is CASKLDRNTEAFF.

The V gene is TRBV18, the J gene TRBJ1-2, with 10 bases aligning to TRBD1. Looked up from germline, CDR1 is KGHSH and CDR2 is LQKENI. This CDR3 region has 15 residues. Unmatched junction bases numbered 2, after V lost 3 bases and J lost 1 base. The CDR3 here is CASSPTGGDNYGYTF. The CDR3, as DNA: TGTGCCAGCTCACCGACAGGGGGCGATAACTATGGCTACACCTTC.

This clone was seen a single time. The rearrangement links TRBV5-1 to TRBJ1-1; tentative D call: TRBD1 (5 bases). CDR3 size: 15 residues. Germline V gives CDR1 SGHRS, CDR2 YFSETQ. V dropped 0 bases and J dropped 1 base, with 10 bases sitting between them. CDR3 residues: CASSLVGAENTEAFF. CDR3 nucleotides: TGCGCCAGCAGCTTGGTTGGGGCAGAGAACACTGAAGCTTTCTTT.

V is TRBV19 and J is TRBJ2-3; possible D gene TRBD2, 5 bases. This CDR3 is built from 13 residues. The V gene's germline CDR1 is LNHDA and CDR2 SQIVND (reference sequence). Trimming took off 5 bases at V and 3 bases at J, with 9 bases between the two ends. CDR3 DNA sequence: TGTGCCAGTAGTTTCCGACTAACAGATACGCAGTATTTT. Translated: CASSFRLTDTQYF.

The chain recombines TRBV10-3 with TRBJ1-2, with TRBD1 matching 9 bases. This CDR3 region has 15 residues. With 10 bases clipped from V and 5 bases from J, the junction kept 14 bases outside the gene matches. Germline loops: CDR1 ENHRY, CDR2 SYGVKD. CDR3 protein: CASGGQGQRGYGYTF. The CDR3 coding sequence is TGTGCCAGCGGGGGACAGGGACAACGGGGGTATGGCTACACCTTC.

V is TRBV7-6 and J is TRBJ1-4, with D possibly being TRBD1 (5 bases). The CDR3 consists of 14 residues. CDR1 and CDR2 from the germline V gene are SGHVS and FNYEAQ. The V gene lost 1 base and the J gene lost 8 bases, with 11 bases spanning the gap. The DNA for the CDR3 is TGTGCCAGCAGCTTAGTGCGGGGGAACGAAAAACTGTTTTTT. It yields the protein CASSLVRGNEKLFF.

The rearrangement joins TRBV7-2 to TRBJ1-1, with 7 bases identical to TRBD1. This CDR3 has 17 residues. CDR1 and CDR2 (germline): SGHTA, FQGNSA. Trimming took 5 bases from V and 3 from J; bases not matched to a gene: 15. CDR3 protein: CASSPTTLQGTYTEAFF. The CDR3, as DNA: TGTGCCAGCAGCCCAACGACCCTACAGGGGACGTACACTGAAGCTTTCTTT.

The V call is TRBV9, the J call TRBJ2-1; D not certain. Looked up from germline, CDR1 is SGDLS and CDR2 is YYNGEE. There are 14 residues in the CDR3. With 0 bases removed from V and 6 bases from J, the gap between germline ends came to 10 bases. The CDR3 coding sequence is TGTGCCAGCAGCGTAGGTCCACTAATCAATGAGCAGTTCTTC. It encodes CASSVGPLINEQFF.

The chain joins TRBV25-1 to TRBJ2-5; 8 nucleotides match TRBD1. The germline CDR1 and CDR2 sequences are MGHDK and SYGVNS. The CDR3 is made up of 14 amino acids. Germline trimming cut 4 bases from V and 4 bases from J; bases unmatched to any gene: 5. CDR3 coding DNA: TGTGCCAGCAGTGCCAGGGGGCGAGGAGAGACCCAGTACTTC. Encoded protein: CASSARGRGETQYF.

The chain has TRBV5-1 and TRBJ2-1; 8 nucleotides match TRBD2. Germline-derived CDR1 and CDR2 are SGHRS and YFSETQ. This CDR3 is built from 18 residues. The V and J ends lost 3 bases and 0 bases, in that order; junction bases with no gene match: 11. The CDR3 loop reads CASSSEAGVSLSYNEQFF. Here the CDR3 DNA reads TGCGCCAGCAGCTCTGAAGCGGGGGTCTCTCTCTCCTACAATGAGCAGTTCTTC.

The gene calls are TRBV2 and TRBJ1-1; D unclear. The CDR3 runs 15 residues. Germline CDR1 SNHLY, CDR2 FYNNEI. V gave up 5 bases and J gave up 0 bases, with 13 bases separating them. CDR3 coding DNA: TGTGCCAGCAGTCTAGGGAGTGGTATGAACACTGAAGCTTTCTTT. This translates into CASSLGSGMNTEAFF. The complete variable domain, with remaining parts taken from reference TRBV2 and TRBJ1-1, reads EPEVTQTPSHQVTQMGQEVILRCVPISNHLYFYWYRQILGQKVEFLVSFYNNEISEKSEIFDDQFSVERPDGSNFTLKIRSTKLEDSAMYFCASSLGSGMNTEAFFGQGTRLTVV.

The CDR3, as DNA: TGTGCCAGCAGCCAATTCGAGAGTATCTACAATGAGCAGTTCTTC. It translates to CASSQFESIYNEQFF. The chain is built from TRBV16 and TRBJ2-1; no firm D call. Germline V gene data show CDR1 as KGHSY and CDR2 as FQNENV. V was cut by 1 base and J by 3 bases, with 10 bases left in between. The CDR3 extends over 15 amino acids.

The J gene is TRBJ1-4, the V gene TRBV11-2, with 9 positions matching TRBD1. Trimming removed 5 bases from V and 8 bases from J; junction bases left unmatched: 6. The CDR3 covers 14 residues. Looked up from germline, CDR1 is SGHAT and CDR2 is FQNNGV. DNA for the CDR3: TGTGCCAGCAGCCTGGGACAGGGTTCGGAAAAACTGTTTTTT. It codes for CASSLGQGSEKLFF.

The V and J genes are TRBV10-1 and TRBJ2-2, with D maybe TRBD2 (5 bases). The CDR3 has 14 residues. V lost 4 bases, J lost 1 base, and 7 bases lay in between. CDR1 and CDR2 (germline): WNHNN, SYGVQD (reference sequence). The chain's CDR3 is CASSADLNTGELFF. The CDR3 nucleotides are TGCGCCAGCAGTGCGGACTTGAACACCGGGGAGCTGTTTTTT.

This clone was detected only once. The gene calls are TRBV6-2 or TRBV6-3 and TRBJ2-3; 11 bases fit TRBD2. Germline CDR1 and CDR2: MNHEY and SVGEGT. J lost 4 bases, V lost 3 bases, and 0 bases had no gene match. The CDR3 is made up of 14 amino acids. The CDR3 loop is CASSYSGGADTQYF. CDR3 DNA sequence: TGTGCCAGCAGTTATAGCGGGGGGGCAGATACGCAGTATTTT.

This chain links TRBV4-2 with TRBJ2-2; no definite D call. Germline assignment: CDR1 LGHNA and CDR2 YNFKEQ. The V gene lost 0 bases and the J gene lost 8 bases, with 7 bases spanning the gap. The CDR3 loop spans 13 amino acids. The CDR3 loop is CASSQDPGGELFF. The CDR3, as DNA: TGTGCCAGCAGCCAAGATCCCGGTGGGGAGCTGTTTTTT.

The chain uses TRBV7-2 and TRBJ1-2, with a tentative D call TRBD1 (6 bases). Germline V CDR1 and CDR2: SGHTA, FQGNSA. The CDR3 extends over 17 amino acids. Trimming stripped 5 bases from V and 8 bases from J, with 27 bases between. The CDR3 nucleotides read TGTGCCAGCAGCCCCCAAAGGGGGGGAGGGAATCTCCGGGGCTACACCTTC. Translating it yields CASSPQRGGGNLRGYTF.

The rearrangement links TRBV28 to TRBJ2-7, with TRBD2 matching over 9 bases. Per germline, CDR1 MDHEN and CDR2 SYDVKM. Trimming took 6 bases from V and 4 from J; bases not matched to a gene: 10. The CDR3 loop spans 15 amino acids. This CDR3 is CASRRGGGSFYEQYF. CDR3 DNA sequence: TGTGCCAGCAGGCGGGGGGGCGGATCCTTTTACGAGCAGTACTTC. Variable domain in full (rest from reference TRBV28 and TRBJ2-7): DVKVTQSSRYLVKRTGEKVFLECVQDMDHENMFWYRQDPGLGLRLIYFSYDVKMKEKGDIPEGYSVSREKKERFSLILESASTNQTSMYLCASRRGGGSFYEQYFGPGTRLTVT.